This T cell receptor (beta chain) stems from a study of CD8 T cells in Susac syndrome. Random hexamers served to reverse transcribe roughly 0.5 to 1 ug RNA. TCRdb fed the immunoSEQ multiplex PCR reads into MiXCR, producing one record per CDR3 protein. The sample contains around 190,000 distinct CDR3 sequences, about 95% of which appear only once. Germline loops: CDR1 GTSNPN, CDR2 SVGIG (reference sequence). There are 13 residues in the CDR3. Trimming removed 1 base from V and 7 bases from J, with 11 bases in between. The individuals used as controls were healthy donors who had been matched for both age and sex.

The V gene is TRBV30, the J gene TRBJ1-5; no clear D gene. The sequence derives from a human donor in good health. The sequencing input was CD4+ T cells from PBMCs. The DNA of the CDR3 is TGTGCCTGGAGTGCACAAGATGGACAGCCCCAGCATTTT. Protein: CAWSAQDGQPQHF.